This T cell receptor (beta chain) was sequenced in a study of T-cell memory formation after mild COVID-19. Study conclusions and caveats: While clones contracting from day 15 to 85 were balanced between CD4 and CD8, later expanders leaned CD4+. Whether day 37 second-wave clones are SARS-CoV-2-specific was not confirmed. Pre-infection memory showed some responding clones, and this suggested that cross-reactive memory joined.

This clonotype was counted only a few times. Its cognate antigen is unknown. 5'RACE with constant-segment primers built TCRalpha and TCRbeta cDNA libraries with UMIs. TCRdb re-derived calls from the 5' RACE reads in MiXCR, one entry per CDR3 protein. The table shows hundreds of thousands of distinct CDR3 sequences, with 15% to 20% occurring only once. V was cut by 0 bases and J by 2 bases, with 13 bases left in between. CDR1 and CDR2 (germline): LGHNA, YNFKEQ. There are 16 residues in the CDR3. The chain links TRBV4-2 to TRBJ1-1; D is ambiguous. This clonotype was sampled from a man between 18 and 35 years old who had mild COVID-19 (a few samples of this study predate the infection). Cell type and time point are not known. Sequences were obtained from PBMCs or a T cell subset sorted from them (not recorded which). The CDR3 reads CASSQEVDRKNTEAFF. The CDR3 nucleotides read TGTGCCAGCAGCCAAGAGGTCGACCGAAAAAACACTGAAGCTTTCTTT.